The sequence of this T cell receptor (beta chain) was determined in a study of blood T cell repertoires in COVID-19. Authors' processing steps: Estimation of nucleated cell counts was performed using reference gene primer amplification. Profiled with immunoSEQ multiplex PCR; TCRdb holds only in-frame clones, not every one. V and J calls and clone size are given by that table; D and trimming were obtained from the DNA. The sample contains roughly 290,000 clones, approximately 88% of which appear only once. Participants, about 18 to 90 years old, spanned 25 or so US areas. Participant-reported clinical history was the basis for cohort assignment. Germline CDR1 reads SGHNT; CDR2 reads YENEEA. The CDR3 runs 15 residues. J gave up 2 bases and V 1 base, and 3 bases lay outside the gene matches.

This TCR was recovered from a woman between 40 and 55 years old who had recovered from COVID-19. The sample comprised PBMCs or T cells enriched from blood (not recorded which). The chain carries TRBV11-3 and TRBJ2-3, with 7 positions matching TRBD2. CDR3 amino acids: CASSLGAGATDTQYF. DNA of the CDR3: TGTGCCAGCAGCTTAGGGGCGGGAGCCACAGATACGCAGTATTTT. Looking up the rest from reference TRBV11-3 and TRBJ2-3 gives the full variable domain: EAGVVQSPRYKIIEKKQPVAFWCNPISGHNTLYWYLQNLGQGPELLIRYENEEAVDDSQLPKDRFSAERLKGVDSTLKIQPAELGDSAVYLCASSLGAGATDTQYFGPGTRLTVL.